These 26 T cell receptor beta chains were sequenced from one sample in a study of post-analysis software for immune sequencing data. Study-wide findings and caveats: TRBV segments more frequent in patients than in controls numbered roughly five and included TRBV5-6, TRBV5-1 and TRBV20-1.

No cognate antigen is known for these TCRs. Tagging with unique molecular identifiers was a feature of the TCR beta cDNA libraries. TCRdb called the PCR reads again in MiXCR, with one record for every CDR3 protein. Among approximately 730,000 distinct CDR3 sequences listed, about 45% were seen once. Sequencing used blood. The receptors stem from a girl between 5 and 17 years old with multiple sclerosis.

This chain uses TRBV12-3 or TRBV12-4 with TRBJ2-4; D unclear. The CDR3 totals 14 residues. Trimming removed 6 bases from V and 0 bases from J, with 9 bases in between. CDR3 DNA: TGTGCCAGCAGACAGAGTCTAGCCAAAAACATTCAGTACTTC. Translated, it gives CASRQSLAKNIQYF.

This chain joins TRBV5-6 and TRBJ2-6; 7 nucleotides match TRBD2. Germline CDR1 is SGHDT and CDR2 is YYEEEE. V was clipped by 0 bases and J by 0 bases; unmatched bases: 3. CDR3 length: 17 residues. The CDR3 region is CASSLEAGTSGANVLTF. CDR3 in DNA: TGTGCCAGCAGCTTGGAAGCGGGAACCTCTGGGGCCAACGTCCTGACTTTC.

The rearrangement joins TRBV6-1 to TRBJ2-6, with 8 bases identical to TRBD1. This CDR3 is 19 amino acids long. After removal of 5 bases from V and 0 bases from J, the junction contained 12 bases not matched to a gene. Germline V CDR1 and CDR2: MNHNS, SASEGT. CDR3 DNA: TGTGCCAGCAGTAATACGAGGACAGGGCTCCTCTCTGGGGCCAACGTCCTGACTTTC. Protein: CASSNTRTGLLSGANVLTF.

The chain joins TRBV7-3 to TRBJ2-1, with a tentative D call TRBD1 (6 bases). Trimming took off 5 bases at V and 7 bases at J, with 12 bases between the two ends. Germline V gene data show CDR1 as SGHTA and CDR2 as FQGTGA. The CDR3 is 13 amino acids. The CDR3 coding sequence is TGTGCCAGCAGCCCCACCACAGGGAATGAGCAGTTCTTC. Protein sequence: CASSPTTGNEQFF.

This clonotype showed up just a few times. In DNA form, the CDR3 reads TGCAGTGCTAGAAAACCGGGACTACCTTCCTACGAGCAGTACTTC. It yields the protein CSARKPGLPSYEQYF. The rearrangement links TRBV20-1 to TRBJ2-7; TRBD2 matches at 7 bases. The ends lost 2 bases at V and 1 base at J; junction bases unmatched: 8. Looked up from germline, CDR1 is DFQATT and CDR2 is SNEGSKA (reference sequence). The CDR3 consists of 15 residues.

This chain connects TRBV20-1 to TRBJ1-1, with D possibly TRBD1 on 5 matching bases. Germline CDR1 and CDR2: DFQATT and SNEGSKA (reference sequence). CDR3 length equals 14 residues. Trimming stripped 0 bases from V and 8 bases from J, with 16 bases between. CDR3 sequence: CSARDRQGVLEAFF. The CDR3 bases are TGCAGTGCTAGAGATAGGCAGGGTGTTTTGGAAGCTTTCTTT.

The V gene is TRBV24-1, the J gene TRBJ2-3, with D perhaps TRBD2 (6 bases). Trimming took off 4 bases at V and 5 bases at J, with 12 bases between the two ends. The CDR3 is 14 amino acids. Germline lookup yields CDR1 KGHDR and CDR2 SFDVKD. CDR3 amino acids: CATSDRVGGDTQYF. The CDR3 DNA reads TGTGCCACCAGTGACAGGGTCGGGGGAGATACGCAGTATTTT.

In this sample, this clonotype turned up many times. The chain has TRBV7-2 and TRBJ2-5; no clear D gene. With 5 bases removed from V and 5 bases from J, the gap between germline ends came to 9 bases. The CDR3 consists of 12 residues. Per the germline V gene, CDR1 is SGHTA and CDR2 is FQGNSA. The CDR3 DNA reads as TGTGCCAGCAGCCCGTCTTGGGAGACCCAGTACTTC. Protein product: CASSPSWETQYF.

The chain has TRBV15 and TRBJ2-5; D not resolved. Between the trimmed V and J ends, which lost 4 bases and 3 bases, there was a span of 9 bases. Germline CDR1 reads LNHNV; CDR2 reads YYDKDF (reference sequence). The CDR3 length is 13 residues. CDR3 DNA sequence: TGTGCCACCAGCAAATACAGAGAAGAGACCCAGTACTTC. Translating gives CATSKYREETQYF.

This clonotype was recorded a few times. The CDR3 nucleotides are TGTGCCAGCAGCCAAGATAGGGGCCTTGAGCAGTTCTTC. As protein: CASSQDRGLEQFF. The chain links TRBV4-2 to TRBJ2-1; possible D gene TRBD1, 5 bases. Germline V CDR1 and CDR2: LGHNA, YNFKEQ. V lost 0 bases, J lost 9 bases, and 9 bases lay in between. The CDR3 is made up of 13 amino acids.

The chain employs TRBV27 and TRBJ1-2, with D maybe TRBD1 (6 bases). Germline CDR1 is MNHEY and CDR2 is SMNVEV (reference sequence). Trimming stripped 3 bases from V and 4 bases from J, with 12 bases between. The CDR3 has 14 amino acids. As DNA, the CDR3 is TGTGCCAGCAGTTTCTCACAGGGTCCCTATGGCTACACCTTC. It is translated as CASSFSQGPYGYTF.

The V gene is TRBV20-1, the J gene TRBJ1-4; maybe TRBD1 (6 bases). Trimming left V 5 bases short and J 7 bases short, with 23 bases between. This CDR3 region has 16 residues. Germline V gives CDR1 DFQATT, CDR2 SNEGSKA (reference sequence). The CDR3: CSAQGLDSGVGEKLFF. CDR3 in DNA: TGCAGTGCTCAGGGGCTCGACAGCGGTGTTGGTGAAAAACTGTTTTTT.

A few counts support this clonotype. This chain links TRBV19 with TRBJ2-7; possibly TRBD2 for D (6 bases). The CDR3 totals 14 residues. In germline, CDR1 is LNHDA, CDR2 SQIVND (reference sequence). Trimming took off 7 bases at V and 3 bases at J, with 16 bases between the two ends. CDR3 nucleotide sequence: TGTGCCAGTACCCCCGGGACTGCCTTCTACGAGCAGTACTTC. Protein sequence: CASTPGTAFYEQYF. The complete variable domain, with remaining parts taken from reference TRBV19 and TRBJ2-7, reads DGGITQSPKYLFRKEGQNVTLSCEQNLNHDAMYWYRQDPGQGLRLIYYSQIVNDFQKGDIAEGYSVSREKKESFPLTVTSAQKNPTAFYLCASTPGTAFYEQYFGPGTRLTVT.

This clonotype was counted a few times. V is TRBV2 and J is TRBJ1-2, with unresolved D. Between the trimmed V and J ends, which lost 3 bases and 4 bases, there was a span of 3 bases. The CDR3 runs 11 residues. Germline CDR1 reads SNHLY; CDR2 reads FYNNEI. CDR3 nucleotides: TGTGCCAGCAGTGATCGCTATGGCTACACCTTC. It translates to CASSDRYGYTF.

DNA of the CDR3: TGTGCCAGCAGCTCAAGCCGGTATCAGCCCCAGCATTTT. It yields the protein CASSSSRYQPQHF. The chain employs TRBV7-9 and TRBJ1-5, with D unresolved. Germline V gene data show CDR1 as SEHNR and CDR2 as FQNEAQ (reference sequence). Trimming removed 4 bases from V and 5 bases from J, with 9 bases in between. This CDR3 is 13 amino acids long.

The V gene is TRBV28, the J gene TRBJ2-1; D gene unclear. The CDR3 totals 14 residues. Between the trimmed V and J ends, which lost 3 bases and 6 bases, there was a span of 12 bases. Per germline, CDR1 MDHEN and CDR2 SYDVKM. The CDR3: CASSLIGMGNEQFF. CDR3 nucleotides: TGTGCCAGCAGTTTGATAGGAATGGGCAATGAGCAGTTCTTC.

The chain couples TRBV24-1 to TRBJ1-2; D is undetermined. The CDR3 has 13 amino acids. Germline-derived CDR1 and CDR2 are KGHDR and SFDVKD. The germline V and J ends were trimmed by 0 bases and 6 bases, with 7 bases remaining between them. CDR3 in amino acids: CATSDLSGNGYTF. As DNA, the CDR3 is TGTGCCACCAGTGATTTGTCGGGAAATGGCTACACCTTC.

V gene TRBV7-2 combines with J gene TRBJ2-7, with 7 bases matching TRBD2. Trimming removed 1 base from V and 2 bases from J; junction bases left unmatched: 11. Germline values: CDR1 SGHTA, CDR2 FQGNSA. The CDR3 has 17 amino acids. Written as DNA, the CDR3 is TGTGCCAGCAGCTTAGTGCCGGGAGGAGCCCCTCCCTACGAGCAGTACTTC. Its translation: CASSLVPGGAPPYEQYF.

The genes are TRBV12-3 or TRBV12-4 and TRBJ2-1, with D tentatively TRBD2 (6 bases). With 3 bases removed from V and 8 bases from J, the gap between germline ends came to 20 bases. The CDR3 spans 16 residues. The CDR3 spells CASSFSIGGNTYEQFF. For the CDR3, the DNA is TGTGCCAGCAGTTTCAGTATTGGCGGGAATACATATGAGCAGTTCTTC.

This clonotype showed up just a few times. The chain combines TRBV4-1 with TRBJ2-7, with TRBD1 matching over 9 bases. Trimming at V came to 4 bases and at J to 0 bases, leaving 7 bases not matched to a gene. The CDR3 sequence is 16 residues long. Germline V lookup: CDR1 MGHRA, CDR2 YSYEKL. The CDR3 protein is CASSPYRGHGSYEQYF. The CDR3 DNA follows: TGCGCCAGCAGCCCCTACAGGGGGCATGGCTCCTACGAGCAGTACTTC.

The chain employs TRBV29-1 and TRBJ1-2; no definite D call. Germline-derived CDR1 and CDR2 are SQVTM and ANQGSEA. V lost 0 bases and J lost 1, with 12 bases in between. The CDR3 spans 15 residues. The CDR3 sequence: CSVEDPAELNYGYTF. CDR3 bases: TGCAGCGTTGAAGATCCGGCGGAGCTTAACTATGGCTACACCTTC.

This clonotype was recorded a few times. J is TRBJ2-5 and V is TRBV9, with 12 bases fitting TRBD2. CDR1 is SGDLS, CDR2 YYNGEE, per germline. The CDR3 sequence is 16 residues long. J gave up 5 bases and V 2 bases, and 7 bases lay outside the gene matches. CDR3 sequence: CASSVGLAGGLETQYF. DNA for the CDR3: TGTGCCAGCAGCGTTGGCCTAGCGGGAGGGCTGGAGACCCAGTACTTC.

This clonotype was detected only a few times. The CDR3 here is CSVRGQMNTEAFF. Written as DNA, the CDR3 is TGCAGCGTTCGAGGACAGATGAACACTGAAGCTTTCTTT. The V gene is TRBV29-1, the J gene TRBJ1-1; D may be TRBD1 (6 bases). CDR1 and CDR2 (germline): SQVTM, ANQGSEA. V was cut by 5 bases and J by 0 bases, with 10 bases left in between. The CDR3 has 13 amino acids.

This chain connects TRBV20-1 to TRBJ2-6; the D is unclear. The CDR3 spans 16 residues. V lost 0 bases, J lost 0 bases, and 9 bases lay in between. Germline V CDR1 and CDR2: DFQATT, SNEGSKA (reference sequence). CDR3: CSARDPTASGANVLTF. The CDR3 DNA reads as TGCAGTGCTAGAGATCCCACCGCCTCTGGGGCCAACGTCCTGACTTTC.

The chain carries TRBV20-1 and TRBJ2-7; 8 nucleotides line up with TRBD1. The germline V gene has CDR1 DFQATT and CDR2 SNEGSKA (reference sequence). The trim removed 0 bases at V and 2 bases at J, leaving 6 bases unmatched. The CDR3 totals 15 residues. The CDR3 coding sequence is TGCAGTGCTAGAGATGGACAGGGTATTACCTACGAGCAGTACTTC. Protein sequence: CSARDGQGITYEQYF.

The chain combines TRBV6-1 with TRBJ1-5; 10 bases match TRBD1. CDR1 is MNHNS, CDR2 SASEGT, per germline. The trim removed 4 bases at V and 7 bases at J, leaving 7 bases unmatched. CDR3 length equals 15 residues. CDR3 in amino acids: CASSAWTGGGQPQHF. CDR3 bases: TGTGCCAGCAGTGCCTGGACAGGGGGAGGGCAGCCCCAGCATTTT.